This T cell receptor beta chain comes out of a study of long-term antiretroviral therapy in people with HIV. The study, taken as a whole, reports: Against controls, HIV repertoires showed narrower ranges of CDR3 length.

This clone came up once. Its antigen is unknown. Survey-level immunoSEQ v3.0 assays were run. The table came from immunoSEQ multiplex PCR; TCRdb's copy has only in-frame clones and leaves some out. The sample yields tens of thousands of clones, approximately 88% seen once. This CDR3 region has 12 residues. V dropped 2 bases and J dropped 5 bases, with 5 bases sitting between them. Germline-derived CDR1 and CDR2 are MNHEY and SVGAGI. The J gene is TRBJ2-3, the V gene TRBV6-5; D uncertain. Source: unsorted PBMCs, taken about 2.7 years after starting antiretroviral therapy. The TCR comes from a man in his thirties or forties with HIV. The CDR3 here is CASSYSLDTQYF. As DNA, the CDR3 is TGTGCCAGCAGTTACAGCTTAGATACGCAGTATTTT.